This entry is about one T cell receptor beta chain. Its antigen is still unknown. No clone much larger than this one lies a single base away; base qualities are absent. Other nucleotide sequences from this sample produce the same CDR3. This sample is drawn from a study of shared clonotypes between healthy human individuals (dated by TCRdb to about 2020). For the wider study: A couple of women and a few men aged 18 to 49 years were included in the cohort. For each donor, three plates each were used for CD4 naive and CD4 memory, two plates were used for CD8 naive, and one plate was used for CD8 memory. Blood TCR repertoires of four to six healthy adults were deeply sequenced to estimate repertoire size and the extent of clonotype sharing between individuals. To increase sequencing depth and limit assay-specific biases, different laboratories used diverse techniques to prepare libraries and sequence TCR repertoires. Each donor's leukapheresis produced roughly between roughly 0.85 and 10 billion PBMCs. What the authors observed across the whole study: Because the study included only a small number of donors, the genetic and exposure-history diversity represented was limited. Sharing across several donors was observed for around 5% of naive CD4, under 4% of naive CD8, roughly 2.3% of memory CD4, and roughly 0.4% of memory CD8 clonotypes. Even with the large sequencing depth, rarefaction of the sorted-subset datasets indicated that sequencing was incomplete. Compared with non-shared clonotypes, the clonotypes found in all four sorted-subset donors had higher generation probabilities. Sampling was limited to blood, and TCR repertoires in tissue likely differ from TCR repertoires in blood. Pairwise subsampling led to the expectation that sequencing depth would affect the degree of clonotype sharing among donors. Larger estimated clonotype richness was generally found for naive subsets than for memory subsets.

TCR CDR3 regions were amplified from genomic DNA by multiplex PCR using the deep immunoSEQ assay. Extracted genomic DNA from each cell subset was distributed evenly across all wells of several immunoSEQ 96-well plates, and each plate was treated as a replicate. Each replicate PCR for sorted subsets received 150 to 250 ng genomic DNA, equal to some 32,000 T cell genomes. The purified libraries were quantified using a Qubit 3.0 fluorometer, sized with a Bioanalyzer 2100, and then quantified again using the KAPA Library Quantification kit. Each immunoSEQ 96-well plate was sequenced on its own single-read 150-cycle Illumina NextSeq 550 flow cell. The authors' pipeline ran thus. Because the immunoSEQ output held only junctional sequences and lacked quality scores, the filtering could not match the filtering applied to full-length reads. To assign V/J genes and CDR3, sequences were annotated against IMGT germline references using PyIR, a Python wrapper for IgBLAST v1.9. Reads were removed for weak V/J assignments (E-value above 1e-6), missing CDR3, stop codons, out-of-frame junctions, or ambiguous translated residues. V3J clonotypes were defined as sequences sharing an identical inferred V gene, J gene, and CDR3 amino acid sequence. Percentage overlap between repertoires was computed as shared unique clonotypes divided by the size of the smaller repertoire. RTK rarefaction, the Chao1 estimator, and Recon v2.1 estimates of unobserved clonotypes were used to assess repertoire richness. For all TCRbeta clonotypes obtained by the gDNA method from a handful of donors, generation probabilities were computed with OLGA. The source is immuneACCESS, and TCRdb retained only in-frame sequences with V and J called. Part of the clones is not carried over; for the studies checked, unresolved V genes explain less than half of this, and the remainder is unexplained. V and J calls and clone size follow that table, whereas D and trimming were derived from the DNA. The sample table lists over a million clones, about four fifths of them with a count of one. Roughly 0.62% of the sample is held by the ten biggest clonotypes.

Healthy HIV-negative adults with no recently reported acute infections or vaccinations were included as donors. All donors were Caucasian adults living in Nashville, Tennessee, USA. CD4+ T cells were enriched through magnetic negative selection, after which naive cells were positively selected on CD45RA and the remaining negative fraction served as the memory subset. After blood collection by leukapheresis, PBMCs were isolated using Ficoll-Histopaque density gradient centrifugation and then cryopreserved in the vapor phase of liquid nitrogen. Purity and quantity of every magnetically sorted T cell population were checked by analytical flow cytometry. Genomic DNA was isolated from every sorted fraction and measured by UV absorbance on a Nanodrop 2000c. Sequenced sample: memory CD4+ T cells from PBMCs. The sample's cell subset or site, from its label and the paper: CD45RA-negative fraction. The TCR sequence derives from a man aged 18 to 30 in good health. Some clones in this sample may be carry-over from other donors' samples.

The CDR3 protein sequence reads: CSADSYNEQFF. The DNA sequence reads TGCAGTGCCGACAGCTACAATGAGCAGTTCTTC. The V and J genes are TRBV20-1 and TRBJ2-1; perhaps TRBD1 is the D gene, with 5 bases matching. CDR1 is given as DFQATT and CDR2 as SNEGSKA, both from the germline V gene (reference sequence). The CDR3 runs 11 residues from the cysteine to the phenylalanine. Only CDR3 DNA remains: 33 bases, in frame from the first base. Deletion took 6 bases off V and 3 bases off J, with a span of 6 bases between the germline ends.